This T cell receptor beta chain was sequenced in a study of T cell repertoires in cytomegalovirus infection. TCRdb recomputed calls from the reads with MiXCR, one row per CDR3 protein. The data hold around 490,000 distinct CDR3 sequences, with about 26% observed a single time. The V gene lost 4 bases and the J gene lost 8 bases, with 18 bases spanning the gap. Germline CDR1 reads LNHNV; CDR2 reads YYDKDF (reference sequence). This CDR3 comprises 15 residues. Sequenced sample: PBMCs. The chain recombines TRBV15 with TRBJ1-3, with a possible D match to TRBD1 (6 bases). The receptor comes from a human donor in good health (CMV status not recorded). Some clones in this sample may be carry-over from other donors' samples. CDR3: CATSKPGHSPDTIYF. The CDR3 DNA reads TGTGCCACCAGCAAACCGGGACACTCACCGGACACCATATATTTT.